These 14 T cell receptor beta chains were sequenced from one sample in a study of T cell responses to AZD1222 COVID-19 vaccine. Method: immunoSEQ multiplex PCR; TCRdb's copy keeps in-frame clones and lacks some. The table includes 130,000 to 150,000 clones, nearly 90% detected once. This sample comprised peripheral blood, obtained on day 0 of AZD1222 vaccination. These receptors all stem from an adult in good health.

This rearrangement joins TRBV28 to TRBJ1-1; D is perhaps TRBD1 (6 bases). The CDR3 runs to 15 residues. V lost 9 bases, J lost 0 bases, and 17 bases lay in between. CDR1 and CDR2 (germline): MDHEN, SYDVKM. For the CDR3, the DNA is TGTGCCAGTGTTCCGTACAGGGTGATGAACACTGAAGCTTTCTTT. Translation gives CASVPYRVMNTEAFF. The whole variable domain, remainder taken from reference TRBV28 and TRBJ1-1, is DVKVTQSSRYLVKRTGEKVFLECVQDMDHENMFWYRQDPGLGLRLIYFSYDVKMKEKGDIPEGYSVSREKKERFSLILESASTNQTSMYLCASVPYRVMNTEAFFGQGTRLTVV.

By sample fraction, this clone is medium-sized. The CDR3 is CASSHPPSGSNTGELFF. CDR3 DNA sequence: TGTGCCAGCAGCCACCCACCTAGCGGGTCGAACACCGGGGAGCTGTTTTTT. The chain joins TRBV4-2 to TRBJ2-2; TRBD2 matches 8 bases. Trimming took 3 bases from V and 0 from J; bases not matched to a gene: 6. The CDR3 covers 17 residues. Germline V CDR1 and CDR2: LGHNA, YNFKEQ.

This clone showed up just once. This chain joins TRBV13 and TRBJ1-1, with TRBD1 matching over 9 bases. This CDR3 spans 15 amino acids. The V and J ends lost 5 bases and 0 bases, in that order; junction bases with no gene match: 4. Germline CDR1 is PRHDT and CDR2 is FYEKMQ (reference sequence). As DNA, the CDR3 is TGTGCCAGCAGCCTCGGACAGGGGCTGAACACTGAAGCTTTCTTT. Its translation: CASSLGQGLNTEAFF.

The chain recombines TRBV7-9 with TRBJ2-7; TRBD1 agrees at 9 bases. V trimming: 5 bases; J trimming: 4 bases; junction bases outside the gene matches: 6. Germline V gives CDR1 SEHNR, CDR2 FQNEAQ (reference sequence). This CDR3 is built from 14 residues. CDR3 bases: TGTGCCAGCAGCCCGGGGACAGGGTCGTACGAGCAGTACTTC. Translation gives CASSPGTGSYEQYF. The entire variable domain, with the rest obtained from reference TRBV7-9 and TRBJ2-7, is as follows: DTGVSQNPRHKITKRGQNVTFRCDPISEHNRLYWYRQTLGQGPEFLTYFQNEAQLEKSRLLSDRFSAERPKGSFSTLEIQRTEQGDSAMYLCASSPGTGSYEQYFGPGTRLTVT.

This clone was counted a few times. V usage is TRBV7-3 and J usage is TRBJ2-7; D perhaps matches TRBD2 (7 bases). Germline CDR1 is SGHTA and CDR2 is FQGTGA. There are 15 residues in the CDR3. Between the trimmed V and J ends, which lost 2 bases and 5 bases, there was a span of 16 bases. The CDR3: CASSLGGGSLDEQYF. For the CDR3, the DNA is TGTGCCAGCAGCTTAGGGGGCGGGAGTCTCGACGAGCAGTACTTC.

The chain carries TRBV28 and TRBJ1-5, with 7 bases aligning to TRBD1. The CDR3 extends over 13 amino acids. Germline values: CDR1 MDHEN, CDR2 SYDVKM. The trim removed 5 bases at V and 6 bases at J, leaving 4 bases unmatched. The CDR3 nucleotides are TGTGCCAGCAGTGGAGACAGGGTTCAGCCCCAGCATTTT. Encoded protein: CASSGDRVQPQHF.

The rearrangement links TRBV3-1 (or the pseudogene TRBV3-2) to TRBJ1-6; D is ambiguous. With 3 bases removed from V and 5 bases from J, the gap between germline ends came to 11 bases. The CDR3 length is 15 residues. Germline CDR1 LGHDT, CDR2 YNNKEL (reference sequence). The CDR3 region has the DNA TGTGCCAGCAGCCACTACCGCGAAAATAATTCACCCCTCCACTTT. It is translated as CASSHYRENNSPLHF.

The chain links TRBV30 to TRBJ1-1; D may be TRBD1 (5 bases). The CDR3 has 13 residues. The germline V gene has CDR1 GTSNPN and CDR2 SVGIG (reference sequence). The V and J ends lost 0 bases and 10 bases respectively, with 15 bases between them. The CDR3 region is CAWSVGGELGAFF. CDR3 coding DNA: TGTGCCTGGAGTGTAGGAGGGGAGCTGGGAGCTTTCTTT.

The chain couples TRBV4-2 to TRBJ1-1; D is ambiguous. Per the germline V gene, CDR1 is LGHNA and CDR2 is YNFKEQ. CDR3 length: 13 amino acids. Trimming removed 10 bases at V and 0 bases at J, with 12 bases between. The CDR3 reads CATRGQLNTEAFF. Written as DNA, the CDR3 is TGTGCCACCCGAGGGCAGTTGAACACTGAAGCTTTCTTT.

In DNA form, the CDR3 reads TGTGCCAGCAGCTTAGCGGGAGTCAGGGAAAAACTGTTTTTT. As protein: CASSLAGVREKLFF. This rearrangement joins TRBV7-2 to TRBJ1-4; no clear D gene. Per the germline V gene, CDR1 is SGHTA and CDR2 is FQGNSA. V was shortened by 0 bases and J by 8 bases, with 10 bases between the two germline ends. The CDR3 totals 14 residues.

The J gene is TRBJ2-5, the V gene TRBV9, with D tentatively TRBD2 (6 bases). The CDR3 runs to 17 residues. V was shortened by 0 bases and J by 4 bases, with 19 bases between the two germline ends. The germline V gene encodes CDR1 SGDLS and CDR2 YYNGEE. CDR3 DNA sequence: TGTGCCAGCAGCGTAGGGGGCGGCTCTTACGGGGGAGAGACCCAGTACTTC. This translates into CASSVGGGSYGGETQYF.

This clone was counted a single time. The chain carries TRBV5-8 and TRBJ2-1; 9 positions match TRBD1. V dropped 4 bases and J dropped 5; count of bases not matched to a gene: 16. Germline-derived CDR1 and CDR2 are SGHTS and YDEGEE. The CDR3 totals 18 residues. The CDR3 loop is CASSAFYSGTGKDNEQFF. In nucleotides, the CDR3 is TGTGCCAGCAGCGCCTTCTACTCCGGGACAGGGAAGGACAATGAGCAGTTCTTC.

The V and J genes are TRBV11-2 and TRBJ2-3, with 7 bases that match TRBD2. J was trimmed by 3 bases and V by 0 bases; bases with no gene match: 6. The CDR3 totals 16 residues. Germline CDR1 and CDR2: SGHAT and FQNNGV. The CDR3 DNA reads TGTGCCAGCAGCTTAGATGCAGCGGGAATGACAGATACGCAGTATTTT. Translation gives CASSLDAAGMTDTQYF.

The rearrangement joins TRBV7-2 to TRBJ2-7; unclear D gene. The CDR3 has 11 residues. From germline, CDR1 is SGHTA and CDR2 FQGNSA. V lost 2 bases, J lost 5 bases, and 4 bases lay in between. CDR3 coding DNA: TGTGCCAGCAGCTTAATCAACGAGCAGTACTTC. It codes for CASSLINEQYF.